The clone carrying this T cell receptor (beta chain) was picked up a small number of times. Authors' analysis steps: Reference gene primer amplification yielded estimated nucleated cell counts. Measured with immunoSEQ multiplex PCR; TCRdb has only the in-frame clones, and not every one. V and J calls and clone size are as listed in that table; D and trimming were resolved from the DNA. The table includes about 140,000 clones, 65% to 90% detected once. The sample is drawn from a study of blood T cell repertoires in COVID-19. Overall study: Sites in the United States, Italy and Spain provided acute and convalescent COVID-19 samples. T cells, B-cell-depleted T cells, or PBMCs supplied cDNA or gDNA.

CDR1 is MNHEY, CDR2 SVGAGI, per germline. Deletions cut 0 bases from V and 0 bases from J, with 8 bases between. CDR3 length: 15 amino acids. This clonotype was sampled from a man in his forties or fifties with acute or convalescent COVID-19. Specimen: peripheral blood. The V gene is TRBV6-5, the J gene TRBJ1-1, with no clear D. Written as DNA, the CDR3 is TGTGCCAGCAGTTACTCGATTTCTATGAACACTGAAGCTTTCTTT. It translates to CASSYSISMNTEAFF.